This TCR beta chain appears in the sequencing data of a study of molecular identifiers for immune sequencing clone quantification. Study-wide points: More than 97% of effector molecules, versus under 1% of naive-cell molecules, belonged to clones above 20 RNA copies. A shared barcode on identical TCR molecules could lead to underestimated sizes for highly expanded clones.

Worth noting for this clonotype: Its specificity is not known.

TCRdb reprocessed the PCR reads with MiXCR, giving one entry per CDR3 protein. The sample shows 85,000 to 100,000 distinct CDR3 sequences, roughly a fifth of them seen only once. It was from around 18,000 to 910,000 sorted cells, with 10%, 30% or 50% RNA, that naive CD8 libraries came. This clonotype was sampled from a human donor in good health. Some libraries in this study had Jurkat cell RNA spiked in. Specimen: naive CD8+ T cells from blood, with Jurkat cell RNA spiked in. The sample's subset: FACS-sorted CD8+CD4-CCR7+CD45RA+ naive T cells.

CDR3 bases: TGTGCCAGCAGACCCCTAGGTTCCCTTCTCACAGATACGCAGTATTTT. It specifies CASRPLGSLLTDTQYF. This chain links TRBV28 with TRBJ2-3, with D unclear. Germline values: CDR1 MDHEN, CDR2 SYDVKM. This CDR3 is built from 16 residues. The V end lost 6 bases, the J end lost 2 bases, and 18 bases lay between the germline ends.